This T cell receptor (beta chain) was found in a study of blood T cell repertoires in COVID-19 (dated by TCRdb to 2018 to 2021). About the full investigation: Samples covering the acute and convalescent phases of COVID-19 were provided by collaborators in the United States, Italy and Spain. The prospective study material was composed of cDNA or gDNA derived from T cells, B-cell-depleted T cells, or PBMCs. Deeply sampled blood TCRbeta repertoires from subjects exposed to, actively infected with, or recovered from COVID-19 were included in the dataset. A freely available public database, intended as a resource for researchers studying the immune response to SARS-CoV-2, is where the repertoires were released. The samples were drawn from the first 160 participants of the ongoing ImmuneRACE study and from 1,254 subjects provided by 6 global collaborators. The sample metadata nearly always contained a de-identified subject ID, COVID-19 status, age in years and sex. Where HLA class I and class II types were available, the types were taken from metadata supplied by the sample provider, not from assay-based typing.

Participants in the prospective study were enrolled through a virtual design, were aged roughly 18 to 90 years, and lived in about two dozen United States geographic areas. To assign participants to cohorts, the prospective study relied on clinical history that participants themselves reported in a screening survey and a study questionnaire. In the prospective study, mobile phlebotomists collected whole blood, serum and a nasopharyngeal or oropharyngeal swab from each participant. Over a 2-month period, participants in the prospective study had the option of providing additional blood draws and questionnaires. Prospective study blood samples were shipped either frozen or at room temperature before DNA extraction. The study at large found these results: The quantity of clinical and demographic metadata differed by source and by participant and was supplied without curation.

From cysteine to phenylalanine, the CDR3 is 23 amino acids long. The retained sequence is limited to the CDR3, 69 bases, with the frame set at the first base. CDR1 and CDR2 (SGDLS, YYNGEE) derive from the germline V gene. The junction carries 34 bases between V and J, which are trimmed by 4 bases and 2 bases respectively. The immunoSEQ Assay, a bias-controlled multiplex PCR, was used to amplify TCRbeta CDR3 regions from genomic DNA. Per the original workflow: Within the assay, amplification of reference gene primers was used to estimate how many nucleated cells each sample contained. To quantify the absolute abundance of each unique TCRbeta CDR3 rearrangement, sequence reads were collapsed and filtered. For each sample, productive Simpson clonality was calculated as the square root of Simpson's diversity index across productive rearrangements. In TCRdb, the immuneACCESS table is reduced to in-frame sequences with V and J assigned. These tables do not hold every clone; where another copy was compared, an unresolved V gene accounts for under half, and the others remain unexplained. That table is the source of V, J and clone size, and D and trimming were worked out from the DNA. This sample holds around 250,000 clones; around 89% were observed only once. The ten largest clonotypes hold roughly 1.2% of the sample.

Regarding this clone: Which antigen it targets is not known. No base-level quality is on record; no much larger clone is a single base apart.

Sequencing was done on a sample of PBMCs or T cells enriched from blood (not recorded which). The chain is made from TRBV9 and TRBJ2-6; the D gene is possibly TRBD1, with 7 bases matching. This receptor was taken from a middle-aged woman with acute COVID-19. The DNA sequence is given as TGTGCCAGCAGCCCTCACGTTAGATCCCGGGGGACAGTGATTGGGGCTGGGGCCAACGTCCTGACTTTC. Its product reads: CASSPHVRSRGTVIGAGANVLTF. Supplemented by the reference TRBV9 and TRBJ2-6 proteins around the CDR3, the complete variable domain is DSGVTQTPKHLITATGQRVTLRCSPRSGDLSVYWYQQSLDQGLQFLIQYYNGEERAKGNILERFSAQQFPDLHSELNLSSLELGDSALYFCASSPHVRSRGTVIGAGANVLTFGAGSRLTVL.